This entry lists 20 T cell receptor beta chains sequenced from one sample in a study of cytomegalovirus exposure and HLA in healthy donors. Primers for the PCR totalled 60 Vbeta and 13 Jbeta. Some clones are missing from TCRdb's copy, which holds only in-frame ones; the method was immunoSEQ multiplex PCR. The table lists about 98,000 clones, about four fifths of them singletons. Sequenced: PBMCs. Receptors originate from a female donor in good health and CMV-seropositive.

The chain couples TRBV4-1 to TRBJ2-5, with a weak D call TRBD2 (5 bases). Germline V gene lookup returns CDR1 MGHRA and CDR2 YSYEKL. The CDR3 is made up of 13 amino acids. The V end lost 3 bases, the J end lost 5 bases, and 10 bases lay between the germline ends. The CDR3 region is CASSQWETETQYF. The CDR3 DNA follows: TGCGCCAGCAGCCAGTGGGAGACGGAGACCCAGTACTTC.

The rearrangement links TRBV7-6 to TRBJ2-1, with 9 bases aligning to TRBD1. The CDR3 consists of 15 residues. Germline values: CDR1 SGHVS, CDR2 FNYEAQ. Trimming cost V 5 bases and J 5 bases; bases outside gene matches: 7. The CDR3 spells CASSPGTGQDNEQFF. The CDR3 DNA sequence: TGTGCCAGCAGCCCAGGGACAGGGCAAGACAATGAGCAGTTCTTC. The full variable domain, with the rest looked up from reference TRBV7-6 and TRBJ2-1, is GAGVSQSPRYKVTKRGQDVALRCDPISGHVSLYWYRQALGQGPEFLTYFNYEAQQDKSGLPNDRFSAERPEGSISTLTIQRTEQRDSAMYRCASSPGTGQDNEQFFGPGTRLTVL.

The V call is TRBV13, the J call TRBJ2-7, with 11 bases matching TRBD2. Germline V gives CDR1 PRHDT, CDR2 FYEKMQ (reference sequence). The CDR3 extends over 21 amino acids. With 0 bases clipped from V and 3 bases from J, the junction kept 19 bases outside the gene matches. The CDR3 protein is CASSLGATMRLAGKSGYEQYF. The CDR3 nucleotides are TGTGCCAGCAGCTTAGGAGCCACCATGAGACTAGCGGGAAAGTCTGGCTACGAGCAGTACTTC.

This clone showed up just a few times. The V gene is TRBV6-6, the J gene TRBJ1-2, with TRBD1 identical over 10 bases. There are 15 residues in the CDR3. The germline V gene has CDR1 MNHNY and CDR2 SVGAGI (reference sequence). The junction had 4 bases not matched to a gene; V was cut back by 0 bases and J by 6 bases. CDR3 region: CASSYSRQGANGYTF. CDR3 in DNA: TGTGCCAGCAGTTACTCGAGACAGGGGGCTAATGGCTACACCTTC.

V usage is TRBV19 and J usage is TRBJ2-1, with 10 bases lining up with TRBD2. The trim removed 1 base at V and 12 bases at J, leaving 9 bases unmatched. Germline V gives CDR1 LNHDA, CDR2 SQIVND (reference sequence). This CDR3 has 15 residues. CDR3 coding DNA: TGTGCCAGTAGTATAGCTGCATCTAGCGGGGGTGGGCAGTTCTTC. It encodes CASSIAASSGGGQFF.

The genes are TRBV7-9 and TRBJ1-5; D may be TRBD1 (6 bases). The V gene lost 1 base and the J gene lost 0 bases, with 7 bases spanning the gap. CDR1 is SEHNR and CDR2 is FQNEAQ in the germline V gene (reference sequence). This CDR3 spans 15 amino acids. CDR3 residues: CASSLGTDSNQPQHF. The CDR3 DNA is TGTGCCAGCAGCTTAGGGACAGATAGCAATCAGCCCCAGCATTTT. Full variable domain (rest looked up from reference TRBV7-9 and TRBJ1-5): DTGVSQNPRHKITKRGQNVTFRCDPISEHNRLYWYRQTLGQGPEFLTYFQNEAQLEKSRLLSDRFSAERPKGSFSTLEIQRTEQGDSAMYLCASSLGTDSNQPQHFGDGTRLSIL.

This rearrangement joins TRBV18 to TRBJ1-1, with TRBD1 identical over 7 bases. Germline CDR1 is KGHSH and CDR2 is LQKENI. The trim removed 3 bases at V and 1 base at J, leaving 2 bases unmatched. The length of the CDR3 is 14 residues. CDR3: CASSPWDRNTEAFF. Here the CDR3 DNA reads TGTGCCAGCTCACCCTGGGACAGGAACACTGAAGCTTTCTTT.

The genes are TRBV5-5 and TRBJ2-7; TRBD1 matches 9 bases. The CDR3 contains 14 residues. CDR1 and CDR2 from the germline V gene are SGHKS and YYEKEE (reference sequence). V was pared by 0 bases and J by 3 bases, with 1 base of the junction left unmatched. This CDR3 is CASSLVGQGYEQYF. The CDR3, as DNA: TGTGCCAGCAGCTTGGTGGGACAGGGCTACGAGCAGTACTTC.

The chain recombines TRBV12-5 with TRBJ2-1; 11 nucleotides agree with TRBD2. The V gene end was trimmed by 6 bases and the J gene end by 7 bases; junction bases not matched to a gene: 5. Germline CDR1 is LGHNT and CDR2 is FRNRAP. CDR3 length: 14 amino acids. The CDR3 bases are TGTGCTAGTGGCCTAGCGGGAGGTGAGAATGAGCAGTTCTTC. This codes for CASGLAGGENEQFF.

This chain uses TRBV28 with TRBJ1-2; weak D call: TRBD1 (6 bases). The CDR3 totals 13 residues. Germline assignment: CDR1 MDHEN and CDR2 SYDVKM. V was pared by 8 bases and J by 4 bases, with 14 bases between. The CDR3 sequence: CASASGVGYGYTF. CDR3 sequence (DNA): TGTGCCAGCGCGTCAGGGGTTGGCTATGGCTACACCTTC.

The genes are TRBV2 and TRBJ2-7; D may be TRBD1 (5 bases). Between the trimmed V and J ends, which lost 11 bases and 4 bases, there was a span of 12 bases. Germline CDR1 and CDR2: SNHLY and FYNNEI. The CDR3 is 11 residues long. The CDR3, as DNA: TGTGCCTCCGGCAGGGAATACGAGCAGTACTTC. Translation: CASGREYEQYF.

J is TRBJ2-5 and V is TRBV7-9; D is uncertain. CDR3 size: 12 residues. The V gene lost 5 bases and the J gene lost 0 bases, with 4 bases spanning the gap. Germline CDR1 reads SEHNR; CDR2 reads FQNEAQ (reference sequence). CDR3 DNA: TGTGCCAGCAGCCGGTACCAAGAGACCCAGTACTTC. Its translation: CASSRYQETQYF.

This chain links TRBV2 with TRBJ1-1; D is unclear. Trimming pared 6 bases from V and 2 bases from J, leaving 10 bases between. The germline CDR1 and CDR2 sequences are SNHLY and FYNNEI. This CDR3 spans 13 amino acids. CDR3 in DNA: TGTGCCAGCAGGGTGAGCGGAAACACTGAAGCTTTCTTT. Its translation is CASRVSGNTEAFF. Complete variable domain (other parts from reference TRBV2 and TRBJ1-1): EPEVTQTPSHQVTQMGQEVILRCVPISNHLYFYWYRQILGQKVEFLVSFYNNEISEKSEIFDDQFSVERPDGSNFTLKIRSTKLEDSAMYFCASRVSGNTEAFFGQGTRLTVV.

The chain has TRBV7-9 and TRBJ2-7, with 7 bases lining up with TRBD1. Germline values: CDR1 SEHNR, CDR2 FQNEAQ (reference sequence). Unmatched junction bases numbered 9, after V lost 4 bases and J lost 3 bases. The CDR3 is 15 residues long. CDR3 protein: CASSWTETGNYEQYF. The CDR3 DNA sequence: TGTGCCAGCAGCTGGACCGAGACAGGGAACTACGAGCAGTACTTC.

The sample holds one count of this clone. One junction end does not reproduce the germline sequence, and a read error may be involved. The CDR3 spells CASSLDGTSGSF. Here the CDR3 DNA reads TGTGCCAGCAGCTTAGACGGGACTAGCGGGAGCTTC. The genes are TRBV11-2 and TRBJ2-7; 14 bases line up with TRBD2. Germline V gene lookup returns CDR1 SGHAT and CDR2 FQNNGV. CDR3 length equals 12 residues.

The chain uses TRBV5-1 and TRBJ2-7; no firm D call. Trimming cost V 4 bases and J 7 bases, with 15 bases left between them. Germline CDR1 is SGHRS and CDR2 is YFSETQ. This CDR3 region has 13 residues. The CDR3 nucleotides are TGCGCCAGCAGCCTTAGTACCCTATGGGAGCAGTACTTC. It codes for CASSLSTLWEQYF. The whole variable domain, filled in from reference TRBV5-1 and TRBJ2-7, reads KAGVTQTPRYLIKTRGQQVTLSCSPISGHRSVSWYQQTPGQGLQFLFEYFSETQRNKGNFPGRFSGRQFSNSRSEMNVSTLELGDSALYLCASSLSTLWEQYFGPGTRLTVT.

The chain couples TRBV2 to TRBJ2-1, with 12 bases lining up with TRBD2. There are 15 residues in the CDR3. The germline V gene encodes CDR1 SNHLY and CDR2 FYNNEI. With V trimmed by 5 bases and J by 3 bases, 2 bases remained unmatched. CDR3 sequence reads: CASSLTSGSYNEQFF. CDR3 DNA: TGTGCCAGCAGTCTGACTAGCGGGAGCTACAATGAGCAGTTCTTC.

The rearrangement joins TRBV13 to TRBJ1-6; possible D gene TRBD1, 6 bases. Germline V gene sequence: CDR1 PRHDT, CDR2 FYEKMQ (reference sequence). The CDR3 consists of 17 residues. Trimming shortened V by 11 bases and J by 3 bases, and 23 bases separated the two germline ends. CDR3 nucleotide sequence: TGTGCCTCCAGAGTACCCTTACAGGGCGTCTATAATTCACCCCTCCACTTT. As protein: CASRVPLQGVYNSPLHF.

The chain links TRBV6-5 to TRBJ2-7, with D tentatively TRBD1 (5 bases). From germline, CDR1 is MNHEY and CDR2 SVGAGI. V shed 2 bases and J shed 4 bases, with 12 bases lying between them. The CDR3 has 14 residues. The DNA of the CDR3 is TGTGCCAGCAGTTACGGATGGCAGGGATACGAGCAGTACTTC. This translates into CASSYGWQGYEQYF.

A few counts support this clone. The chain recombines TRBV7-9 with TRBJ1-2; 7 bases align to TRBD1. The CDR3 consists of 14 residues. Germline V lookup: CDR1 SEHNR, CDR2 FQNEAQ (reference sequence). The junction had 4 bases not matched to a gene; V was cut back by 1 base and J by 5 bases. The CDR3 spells CASSLGGQRYGYTF. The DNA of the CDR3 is TGTGCCAGCAGCTTAGGGGGACAGCGGTATGGCTACACCTTC.